The 27 T cell receptor beta chains presented below share a single source sample, sequenced in a study of human T cells and chemical hapten exposure. In TCRdb, the RACE reads were re-called with MiXCR into one record per CDR3 protein. The sample shows approximately 72,000 distinct CDR3 sequences, around 10% of them seen only once. Described time point: patch test 3, about 24 weeks after DPC sensitization. Regarding treatment: therapeutic diphenylcyclopropenone sensitization with weekly scalp DPC. The material was whole blood, obtained in connection with sensitization to the hapten diphenylcyclopropenone (DPC). These receptors came from a woman aged 50 to 65 with alopecia areata. Some clones in this sample may be carry-over from other donors' samples.

The V and J genes are TRBV7-9 and TRBJ2-7; maybe TRBD2 (6 bases). Trimming shortened V by 5 bases and J by 2 bases, and 16 bases separated the two germline ends. The CDR3 sequence is 15 residues long. CDR1 and CDR2 (germline): SEHNR, FQNEAQ (reference sequence). CDR3 coding DNA: TGTGCCAGCAGCCCACCTGGAGGGGTCCCCTACGAGCAGTACTTC. This sequence encodes CASSPPGGVPYEQYF.

This clonotype has more than one count but fewer than ten. CDR3 DNA sequence: TGTGCCAGTAGTATAGGATATCAACGGCAGCCCCAGCATTTT. This encodes CASSIGYQRQPQHF. This chain connects TRBV19 to TRBJ1-5, with no clear D. In germline, CDR1 is LNHDA, CDR2 SQIVND (reference sequence). This CDR3 spans 14 amino acids. V lost 1 base and J lost 7, with 11 bases in between.

This clonotype was detected only a few times. The chain is built from TRBV7-3 and TRBJ2-3; D remains ambiguous. CDR1 is SGHTA, CDR2 FQGTGA, per germline. The CDR3 covers 13 residues. V dropped 5 bases and J dropped 5 bases, with 11 bases sitting between them. Here the CDR3 DNA reads TGTGCCAGCAGCCCTCAGACGGGAGATACGCAGTATTTT. Translating it yields CASSPQTGDTQYF.

This clonotype showed up just a few times. This chain uses TRBV5-1 with TRBJ2-5; D is possibly TRBD2 (6 bases). The CDR3 length is 15 residues. V was trimmed by 3 bases and J by 2 bases, leaving 14 bases between them. The germline V gene encodes CDR1 SGHRS and CDR2 YFSETQ. The CDR3 reads CASSYAGYGQETQYF. CDR3 coding DNA: TGCGCCAGCAGCTACGCGGGGTATGGGCAAGAGACCCAGTACTTC.

CDR3 residues: CASSQVRDEQYF. CDR3 sequence (DNA): TGTGCCAGCAGCCAAGTCCGGGACGAGCAGTACTTC. The V and J genes are TRBV3-1 and TRBJ2-7; D not certain. The CDR3 is 12 amino acids. The germline gives CDR1 LGHDT, CDR2 YNNKEL (reference sequence). V shed 1 base and J shed 5 bases, with 6 bases lying between them.

In its sample, this clonotype was seen a few times. The chain couples TRBV7-8 to TRBJ2-3; 12 positions agree with TRBD2. Germline V gene data show CDR1 as SGHVS and CDR2 as FQNEAQ. CDR3 length: 17 amino acids. V trimming: 5 bases; J trimming: 2 bases; junction bases outside the gene matches: 8. CDR3 residues: CASSPRLAGVSTDTQYF. The DNA for the CDR3 is TGTGCCAGCAGCCCCAGACTAGCGGGGGTTTCCACAGATACGCAGTATTTT.

This clonotype was seen repeatedly, ten times or more. The chain carries TRBV11-2 and TRBJ1-3, with 7 bases lining up with TRBD1. The CDR3 runs to 14 residues. Germline CDR1 SGHAT, CDR2 FQNNGV. The J segment lost 4 bases and the V segment lost 6 bases, leaving 6 bases of the junction unmatched. The CDR3 DNA is TGTGCCAGCAGTGACAGGGCAAGGGGAAACACCATATATTTT. Amino acid sequence: CASSDRARGNTIYF.

This clonotype was picked up one time. A read error is likely here: a far larger clone is one base away. This sequence joins TRBV11-2 and TRBJ2-5, with D unclear. This CDR3 contains 11 residues. The germline gives CDR1 SGHAT, CDR2 FQNNGV. The CDR3 DNA sequence: TGTGTCAGCAGCCTCCAAGAGACCCAGTACTTC. Translating it yields CVSSLQETQYF.

In its sample, this clonotype was seen a few times. This chain links TRBV4-3 with TRBJ2-1; D is undetermined. The CDR3 has 13 residues. Trimming stripped 1 base from V and 9 bases from J, with 10 bases between. From germline, CDR1 is LGHNA and CDR2 YSLEER. CDR3 region: CASSQASLPEQFF. CDR3 in DNA: TGCGCCAGCAGCCAAGCATCTCTCCCTGAGCAGTTCTTC.

This clonotype was picked up many times. This chain joins TRBV6-5 and TRBJ2-7, with D maybe TRBD2 (6 bases). The CDR3 is 15 residues long. The germline V gene has CDR1 MNHEY and CDR2 SVGAGI. The V end lost 0 bases, the J end lost 2 bases, and 11 bases lay between the germline ends. The CDR3, as DNA: TGTGCCAGCAGTTACTCCCGGGGGACGGCCTACGAGCAGTACTTC. Its protein is CASSYSRGTAYEQYF.

The table lists this clonotype with many counts. The rearrangement joins TRBV5-1 to TRBJ1-2, with D possibly being TRBD1 (5 bases). This CDR3 has 15 residues. CDR1 is SGHRS and CDR2 is YFSETQ in the germline V gene. Trimming took off 3 bases at V and 2 bases at J, with 14 bases between the two ends. CDR3 DNA: TGCGCCAGCAGCTGGGGGACTGAGGGCAACTATGGCTACACCTTC. This translates into CASSWGTEGNYGYTF.

The chain recombines TRBV12-3 or TRBV12-4 with TRBJ2-6; D not resolved. The CDR3 length is 13 residues. V lost 6 bases and J 1 base, leaving 4 bases between the germline ends. CDR3 bases: TGTGCCAGCAGGGGATCTGGGGCCAACGTCCTGACTTTC. Its translation: CASRGSGANVLTF.

This clonotype was detected a few times. The chain couples TRBV29-1 to TRBJ2-7; the D is unclear. This CDR3 region has 13 residues. CDR1 SQVTM and CDR2 ANQGSEA come from the germline V gene. V was pared by 4 bases and J by 0 bases, with 10 bases between. CDR3 nucleotides: TGCAGCGTTGCTCAGGAGAGCTCCTACGAGCAGTACTTC. Its translation: CSVAQESSYEQYF.

This clonotype came up many times. The CDR3 DNA is TGTGCCAGCAGCTTACGGGTGAACCAGGAGACGCAGTATTTT. Its protein is CASSLRVNQETQYF. The rearrangement links TRBV7-6 to TRBJ2-3; no definite D call. Per germline, CDR1 SGHVS and CDR2 FNYEAQ. The germline V and J ends were trimmed by 2 bases and 9 bases, with 15 bases remaining between them. The CDR3 sequence is 14 residues long.

This clonotype was observed many times. The rearrangement uses TRBV6-4 and TRBJ2-3; 11 positions match TRBD1. V dropped 0 bases and J dropped 3; count of bases not matched to a gene: 2. The CDR3 loop spans 16 amino acids. The germline CDR1 and CDR2 sequences are MRHNA and SNTAGT. The CDR3 DNA is TGTGCCAGCAGTGACTCGGACAGGGGGCCAACAGATACGCAGTATTTT. Amino acid sequence: CASSDSDRGPTDTQYF.

This clonotype has a count of ten or more. The chain employs TRBV2 and TRBJ2-3, with 8 nucleotides matching TRBD2. The CDR3 length is 16 residues. Per the germline V gene, CDR1 is SNHLY and CDR2 is FYNNEI. Trimming at V came to 4 bases and at J to 4 bases, leaving 10 bases not matched to a gene. The CDR3 region is CASSGEDGREADTQYF. The CDR3 coding sequence is TGTGCCAGCAGTGGAGAGGACGGGAGGGAGGCAGATACGCAGTATTTT.

This chain joins TRBV7-9 and TRBJ2-2; D gene unclear. V lost 5 bases to trimming and J lost 0 bases, with 13 bases between them. CDR1 and CDR2 from the germline V gene are SEHNR and FQNEAQ (reference sequence). The CDR3 extends over 16 amino acids. CDR3 nucleotides: TGTGCCAGCAGCAGCCACCGTGACCCGAACACCGGGGAGCTGTTTTTT. This sequence encodes CASSSHRDPNTGELFF.

V is TRBV7-2 and J is TRBJ2-4, with 8 bases matching TRBD1. The ends lost 4 bases at V and 8 bases at J; junction bases unmatched: 4. Germline assignment: CDR1 SGHTA and CDR2 FQGNSA. This CDR3 is 13 amino acids long. This CDR3 is CASSSGQGDIQYF. CDR3 in DNA: TGTGCCAGCAGCTCAGGACAGGGAGACATTCAGTACTTC.

This clonotype turned up a few times. The chain combines TRBV9 with TRBJ1-1; tentatively, D is TRBD1 (5 bases). Per germline, CDR1 SGDLS and CDR2 YYNGEE. Trimming stripped 3 bases from V and 6 bases from J, with 9 bases between. The length of the CDR3 is 12 residues. The CDR3 loop is CASSGGTAEAFF. The CDR3 bases are TGTGCCAGCAGCGGAGGGACGGCTGAAGCTTTCTTT.

This clonotype was counted many times. This rearrangement joins TRBV28 to TRBJ2-3; 7 nucleotides agree with TRBD1. Germline V gene sequence: CDR1 MDHEN, CDR2 SYDVKM. J gave up 0 bases and V 4 bases, and 22 bases lay outside the gene matches. This CDR3 region has 21 residues. The CDR3: CASSSQGTALKGHTSTDTQYF. CDR3 coding DNA: TGTGCCAGCAGTTCGCAGGGGACAGCTCTTAAGGGACATACTAGCACAGATACGCAGTATTTT.

CDR3 amino acids: CASTWTTGATDTQYF. The CDR3 bases are TGTGCCAGCACCTGGACTACAGGGGCCACAGATACGCAGTATTTT. The rearrangement links TRBV6-1 to TRBJ2-3; possibly TRBD1 for D (7 bases). Germline-derived CDR1 and CDR2 are MNHNS and SASEGT. The ends were cut back, 7 bases at V and 2 bases at J, with 16 bases in the middle. This CDR3 comprises 15 residues.

This clonotype was counted ten times or more. The rearrangement links TRBV7-2 to TRBJ2-3, with 7 bases matching TRBD1. V lost 1 base and J lost 6; bases outside the gene matches: 10. CDR1 and CDR2 (germline): SGHTA, FQGNSA. The CDR3 is 16 residues long. CDR3 sequence: CASSLDRLGRGDTQYF. CDR3 bases: TGTGCCAGCAGCTTAGATCGACTCGGCAGGGGGGATACGCAGTATTTT.

This clonotype was picked up many times. This chain connects TRBV5-6 to TRBJ2-6; D unresolved. Per the germline V gene, CDR1 is SGHDT and CDR2 is YYEEEE. Trimming left V 8 bases short and J 0 bases short, with 9 bases between. This CDR3 is built from 14 residues. CDR3 region: CASSPGSGANVLTF. The CDR3 DNA sequence: TGTGCCAGTTCACCAGGCTCTGGGGCCAACGTCCTGACTTTC. Variable domain in full (rest from reference TRBV5-6 and TRBJ2-6): DAGVTQSPTHLIKTRGQQVTLRCSPKSGHDTVSWYQQALGQGPQFIFQYYEEEERQRGNFPDRFSGHQFPNYSSELNVNALLLGDSALYLCASSPGSGANVLTFGAGSRLTVL.

In its sample, this clonotype was seen many times. V is TRBV6-6 and J is TRBJ2-7, with D unresolved. Germline V gene sequence: CDR1 MNHNY, CDR2 SVGAGI (reference sequence). Between the trimmed V and J ends, which lost 4 bases and 2 bases, there was a span of 9 bases. The length of the CDR3 is 13 residues. The CDR3 DNA follows: TGTGCCAGCAGTTTCGCGGCAGCCTACGAGCAGTACTTC. Translating it yields CASSFAAAYEQYF.

As DNA, the CDR3 is TGTGCCAGCAGTGATCGTGGAGACACAGATACGCAGTATTTT. As protein: CASSDRGDTDTQYF. The V gene is TRBV2, the J gene TRBJ2-3; D ambiguous. Germline V lookup: CDR1 SNHLY, CDR2 FYNNEI. Trimming left V 3 bases short and J 2 bases short, with 9 bases between. The CDR3 is 14 residues long. Combining the CDR3 with reference TRBV2 and TRBJ2-3 gives the whole variable domain EPEVTQTPSHQVTQMGQEVILRCVPISNHLYFYWYRQILGQKVEFLVSFYNNEISEKSEIFDDQFSVERPDGSNFTLKIRSTKLEDSAMYFCASSDRGDTDTQYFGPGTRLTVL.

The chain is built from TRBV4-1 and TRBJ1-6, with no clear D. Germline V gene data show CDR1 as MGHRA and CDR2 as YSYEKL. Trimming cost V 10 bases and J 0 bases, with 16 bases left between them. The CDR3 spans 16 residues. The CDR3 region has the DNA TGCGCCACCTCCGACACCAAGAGCTCCTATAATTCACCCCTCCACTTT. Encoded protein: CATSDTKSSYNSPLHF.

This clonotype was seen repeatedly, ten times or more. This chain joins TRBV5-5 and TRBJ1-5, with D possibly being TRBD1 (5 bases). Germline V gives CDR1 SGHKS, CDR2 YYEKEE (reference sequence). The CDR3 extends over 17 amino acids. Trimming pared 1 base from V and 0 bases from J, leaving 14 bases between. In DNA, the CDR3 is TGTGCCAGCAGCTTGTATGGAGGTAGGGGTAGCAATCAGCCCCAGCATTTT. This codes for CASSLYGGRGSNQPQHF. Together with reference TRBV5-5 and TRBJ1-5, the CDR3 gives the full variable domain: DAGVTQSPTHLIKTRGQQVTLRCSPISGHKSVSWYQQVLGQGPQFIFQYYEKEERGRGNFPDRFSARQFPNYSSELNVNALLLGDSALYLCASSLYGGRGSNQPQHFGDGTRLSIL.